This T cell receptor beta chain comes out of a study of blood T cell repertoires in COVID-19. Overall study context: COVID-19 samples from acute and convalescent phases originated in the United States, Italy and Spain.

Patients of the Seattle cohort, enrolled during active infection, were followed longitudinally. How the authors handled the data: Reference gene primer amplification gave estimated nucleated cell counts. The data were produced by immunoSEQ multiplex PCR, yet TCRdb's version contains in-frame clones alone and is incomplete. V and J calls and clone size are those listed in that table; D and trimming were worked out from the DNA. This sample has some 24,000 clones, with approximately 91% found just once. The source is a man aged 70-80 years with COVID-19, enrolled during active disease. Sequenced material: peripheral blood.

The CDR3: CATSRAVPNEQFF. CDR3 DNA: TGTGCCACCAGCAGAGCGGTCCCCAATGAGCAGTTCTTC. This chain links TRBV15 with TRBJ2-1; the D is unclear. Trimming pared 1 base from V and 6 bases from J, leaving 7 bases between. Germline loops: CDR1 LNHNV, CDR2 YYDKDF (reference sequence). CDR3 length equals 13 residues.